Listed below are T cell receptor beta chains from one sample, sequenced in a study of human T cells and chemical hapten exposure. In TCRdb, the RACE reads were re-called with MiXCR into one record per CDR3 protein. The sample holds 150,000 to 200,000 distinct CDR3 sequences, just under 30% seen once. The sequencing here drew on whole blood, taken in connection with sensitization to the hapten diphenylcyclopropenone (DPC). The source is a woman younger than 45 with alopecia areata. Some clones in this sample may be carry-over from other donors' samples. Each CDR3 is given with its conserved first and last residue. Each record gives: V gene, J gene, clone size, D gene, CDR3 DNA, CDR3 protein. A D gene is named only where the DNA matches it firmly. Size values are once, few and many counts, or a class for expanded clones, and some rows have none.

>TRBV6-5|TRBJ1-2|-|-
TGTGCCAGCAGTCCGGGGAGGAACTATGGCTACACCTTC
CASSPGRNYGYTF
>TRBV12-3/TRBV12-4|TRBJ1-5|-|TRBD1
TGTGCCAGCAGCCTCGACAGGGGAGGTCAGCCCCAGCATTTT
CASSLDRGGQPQHF
>TRBV28|TRBJ1-1|few|TRBD1
TGTGCCAGCACCACTTCCGGGACAGGGGACACTGAAGCTTTCTTT
CASTTSGTGDTEAFF
>TRBV25-1|TRBJ2-7|-|-
TGTGCCAGCAGTGAATATAATTTAGGGCAGGGCTACGAGCAGTACTTC
CASSEYNLGQGYEQYF
>TRBV2|TRBJ1-1|few|-
TGTGCCAGCAACCGAGGGTGGGTTAACACTGAAGCTTTCTTT
CASNRGWVNTEAFF
>TRBV11-2|TRBJ2-3|-|TRBD2
TGTGCCAGCAGCGGTTTTTCGCGGGGGTTGACAGATACGCAGTATTTT
CASSGFSRGLTDTQYF
>TRBV20-1|TRBJ2-7|few|TRBD2
TGCAGTGCTAGCCCGGGACTAGCGGATATCCGCTCCCACGAGCAGTACTTC
CSASPGLADIRSHEQYF
>TRBV7-9|TRBJ1-5|-|-
TGTGCCAGCAGCTCAGGACCTGATATGACCCAGCATTTT
CASSSGPDMTQHF
>TRBV29-1|TRBJ2-1|few|TRBD2
TGCAGCGTTGAAGAGTACGGGAGGGCCTACAATGAGCAGTTCTTC
CSVEEYGRAYNEQFF
>TRBV28|TRBJ1-2|few|-
TGTGCCAGCAGTTCGATGGGGCTCGGGTATGGCTACACCTTC
CASSSMGLGYGYTF
>TRBV20-1|TRBJ2-7|-|-
TGCAGTGCTAGTTTGCTCACAGATGCCTACGAGCAGTACTTC
CSASLLTDAYEQYF
>TRBV5-1|TRBJ2-7|-|-
TGCGCCAGCAGCCAAGGGACCCCGTGGGACGAGCAGTACTTC
CASSQGTPWDEQYF
>TRBV12-3/TRBV12-4|TRBJ2-2|-|-
TGTGCCAGCATCCCTTCCCTAGGGTCCGGGGAGCTGTTTTTT
CASIPSLGSGELFF
>TRBV7-9|TRBJ1-5|-|-
TGTGCCAGCAGCTACAGCAATAGCAATCAGCCCCAGCATTTT
CASSYSNSNQPQHF
>TRBV4-3|TRBJ2-7|few|-
TGCGCCAGCAGCCAATCCGCCTCGCCTAATATCTACGAGCAGTACTTC
CASSQSASPNIYEQYF
>TRBV6-5|TRBJ2-1|few|-
TGTGCCAGCAGCGAAATACCGAGCTCCTACAATGAGCAGTTCTTC
CASSEIPSSYNEQFF
>TRBV20-1|TRBJ2-4|few|-
TGCAGTGCTAGAGGGGAAGGTGCCAAAAACATTCAGTACTTC
CSARGEGAKNIQYF
>TRBV11-2|TRBJ1-2|few|TRBD1
TGTGCCAGCAGCCACTCAGGGGGCTATGGCTACACCTTC
CASSHSGGYGYTF
>TRBV11-2|TRBJ2-3|-|TRBD2
TGTGCCAGCAGCTCGCGGCCTGGGACTAGCGGGAGCATGGGCCAAGGGGATACGCAGTATTTT
CASSSRPGTSGSMGQGDTQYF
>TRBV18|TRBJ2-7|-|-
TGTGCCAGCTCACCACCTCCCCACACGACCTACGAGCAGTACTTC
CASSPPPHTTYEQYF
>TRBV28|TRBJ2-1|once|-
TGTGCCAGCAGGCAGGGTTGGTCCTACAATGAGCAGTTCTTC
CASRQGWSYNEQFF
>TRBV7-8|TRBJ1-2|few|-
TGTGCCAGCAGCTTGGCCGCCAACTATGGCTACACCTTC
CASSLAANYGYTF
>TRBV7-6|TRBJ2-3|-|-
TGTGCCAGCAGCTTGCAAACAGATACGCAGTATTTT
CASSLQTDTQYF
>TRBV4-1|TRBJ1-5|-|-
TGCGCCAGCAGTTGGCAAATGGCCGACTTAAATCAGCCCCAGCATTTT
CASSWQMADLNQPQHF